This TCR beta chain stems from a study of regulatory T cells in long-lasting Graves disease. Across the whole study: To qualify as persistent, Graves' disease required over 5 years of antithyroid drugs with positive TSH receptor antibodies.

Arm-PCR with iRepertoire HTBI primers amplified the CDR3 regions for these TCR beta libraries. MiXCR, applied by TCRdb to the multiplex PCR reads, yields one record per CDR3 protein. Seen here are about 430,000 distinct CDR3 sequences, around 20% observed once, and the top ten hold 13% to 15%. On this clonotype itself: A much bigger clone sits one base away, suggesting this may be a read error.

Time point denoted: persistent/refractory GD, antithyroid drugs over 5 years with positive TRAb. PBMCs provided the RNA from which the TCR library was made. Patients came from an endocrinology department in Xi'an, China. Germline CDR1 reads MNHNS; CDR2 reads SASEGT. The CDR3 is 15 residues long. The sequence was obtained from a female donor with Graves disease. This specimen was peripheral blood mononuclear cells (PBMCs), taken when the disease was refractory, from a patient treated with antithyroid drugs. The J gene is TRBJ2-7, the V gene TRBV6-1; D not certain. The CDR3 DNA is TGTGCCAGCAACGAGGCCCCGGAGAGGTCCTGCGAGCAGTACTTC. Amino acids: CASNEAPERSCEQYF.